The 6 T cell receptor beta chains given below trace back to one sample, sequenced in a study of Ad26.COV2.S vaccination and SARS-CoV-2 variants. Measured with immunoSEQ multiplex PCR; TCRdb has only the in-frame clones, and not every one. The table records around 400,000 clones, around 90% of them present only once. The sample's treatment: 19 received Ad26.COV2.S at low or high dose, single or two shots; 5 received placebo; per-sample allocation not given. Following the first vaccine or placebo injection, samples were taken on day 63. The starting material was peripheral blood, obtained in a trial of Ad26.COV2.S vaccine versus placebo. The receptors were sampled from a person aged 18-60 years who received the Ad26.COV2.S COVID-19 vaccine or a placebo.

To note about this clone: Other DNA sequences of this sample code for an identical CDR3. This sequence joins TRBV18 and TRBJ1-2; D is undetermined. Germline CDR1 is KGHSH and CDR2 is LQKENI. The CDR3 has 13 amino acids. The V end lost 6 bases, the J end lost 3 bases, and 11 bases lay between the germline ends. The CDR3 spells CASSPSEDYGYTF. DNA for the CDR3: TGTGCCAGCTCCCCTTCGGAGGACTATGGCTACACCTTC.

Concerning this clone itself: The sample contains more than one DNA sequence encoding this CDR3. The chain has TRBV5-1 and TRBJ2-5; 8 nucleotides match TRBD2. The germline V gene encodes CDR1 SGHRS and CDR2 YFSETQ. The CDR3 length is 14 residues. J gave up 1 base and V 2 bases, and 1 base lay outside the gene matches. DNA for the CDR3: TGCGCCAGCAGCTTAGCGGGAGCCCAAGAGACCCAGTACTTC. Residues: CASSLAGAQETQYF.

This rearrangement joins TRBV14 to TRBJ2-1, with a tentative D call TRBD2 (6 bases). This CDR3 region has 16 residues. Germline assignment: CDR1 SGHDN and CDR2 FVKESK. V lost 2 bases and J 8 bases, leaving 19 bases between the germline ends. CDR3 sequence (DNA): TGTGCCAGCAGCCAACTTCGGGTGGAGGGTTCGGATGAGCAGTTCTTC. As protein: CASSQLRVEGSDEQFF.

This chain connects TRBV29-1 to TRBJ1-1, with D hard to call. The CDR3 totals 13 residues. From germline, CDR1 is SQVTM and CDR2 ANQGSEA. The DNA of the CDR3 is TGCTCATCGCAGGAGAGCATGAACACTGAAGCTTTCTTT. Amino acid sequence: CSSQESMNTEAFF.

The genes are TRBV5-5 and TRBJ1-4; D remains ambiguous. The V and J ends lost 2 bases and 4 bases respectively, with 12 bases between them. The CDR3 extends over 15 amino acids. Per germline, CDR1 SGHKS and CDR2 YYEKEE (reference sequence). CDR3 nucleotides: TGTGCCAGCAGCTTAGATGGACGGATTAATGAAAAACTGTTTTTT. It codes for CASSLDGRINEKLFF.

The CDR3 DNA reads as TGCGCCAGCAGCCAGGACGGCAATCTAGCGGGAGTCCCCAATGAGCAGTTCTTC. Protein product: CASSQDGNLAGVPNEQFF. V is TRBV4-1 and J is TRBJ2-1; 10 bases map to TRBD2. This CDR3 spans 18 amino acids. V lost 3 bases, J lost 6 bases, and 14 bases stayed unmatched. Germline loops: CDR1 MGHRA, CDR2 YSYEKL.